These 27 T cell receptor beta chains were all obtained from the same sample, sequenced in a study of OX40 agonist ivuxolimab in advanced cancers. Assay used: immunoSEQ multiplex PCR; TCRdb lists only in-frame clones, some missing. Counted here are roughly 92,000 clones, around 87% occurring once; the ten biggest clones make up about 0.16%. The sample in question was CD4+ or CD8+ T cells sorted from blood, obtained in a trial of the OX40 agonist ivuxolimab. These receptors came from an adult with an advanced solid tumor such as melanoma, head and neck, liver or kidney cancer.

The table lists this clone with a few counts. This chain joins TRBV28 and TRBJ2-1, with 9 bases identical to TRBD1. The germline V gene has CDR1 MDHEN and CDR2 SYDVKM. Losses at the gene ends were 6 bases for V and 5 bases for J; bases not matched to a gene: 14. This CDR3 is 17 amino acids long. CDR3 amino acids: CASSLTRGQGIHNEQFF. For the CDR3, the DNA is TGTGCCAGCAGCCTCACCCGTGGACAGGGGATTCACAATGAGCAGTTCTTC.

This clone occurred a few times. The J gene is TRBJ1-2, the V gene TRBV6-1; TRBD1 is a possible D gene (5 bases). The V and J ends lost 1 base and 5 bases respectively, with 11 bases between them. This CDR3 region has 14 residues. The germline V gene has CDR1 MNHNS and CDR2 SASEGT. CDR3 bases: TGTGCCAGCAGTGAAGGAGGCAAGGGGTATGGCTACACCTTC. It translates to CASSEGGKGYGYTF.

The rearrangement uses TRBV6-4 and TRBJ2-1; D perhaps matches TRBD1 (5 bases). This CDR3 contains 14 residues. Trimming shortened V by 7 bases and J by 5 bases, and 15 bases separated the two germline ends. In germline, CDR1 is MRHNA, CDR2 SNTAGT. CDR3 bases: TGTGCCAGCACCCCCAGACAGAGAGACAATGAGCAGTTCTTC. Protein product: CASTPRQRDNEQFF.

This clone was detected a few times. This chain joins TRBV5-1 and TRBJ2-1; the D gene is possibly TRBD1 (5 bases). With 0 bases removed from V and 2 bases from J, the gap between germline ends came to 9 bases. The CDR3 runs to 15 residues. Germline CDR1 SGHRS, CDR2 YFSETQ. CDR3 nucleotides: TGCGCCAGCAGCTTGGCGCTGGACACCTACAATGAGCAGTTCTTC. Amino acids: CASSLALDTYNEQFF. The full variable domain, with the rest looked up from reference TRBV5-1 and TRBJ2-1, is KAGVTQTPRYLIKTRGQQVTLSCSPISGHRSVSWYQQTPGQGLQFLFEYFSETQRNKGNFPGRFSGRQFSNSRSEMNVSTLELGDSALYLCASSLALDTYNEQFFGPGTRLTVL.

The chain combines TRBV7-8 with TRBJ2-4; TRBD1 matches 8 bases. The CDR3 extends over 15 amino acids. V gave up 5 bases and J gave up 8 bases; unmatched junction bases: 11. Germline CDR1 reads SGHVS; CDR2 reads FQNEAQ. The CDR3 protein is CASSSSTGARDIQYF. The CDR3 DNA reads TGTGCCAGCAGCAGCTCGACAGGGGCTAGGGACATTCAGTACTTC.

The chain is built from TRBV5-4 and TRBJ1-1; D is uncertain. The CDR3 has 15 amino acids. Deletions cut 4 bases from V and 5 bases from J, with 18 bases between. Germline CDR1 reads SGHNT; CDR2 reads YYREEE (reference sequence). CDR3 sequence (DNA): TGTGCCAGCAGCATTCCAGGAAGGATGCCTACTGAAGCTTTCTTT. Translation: CASSIPGRMPTEAFF.

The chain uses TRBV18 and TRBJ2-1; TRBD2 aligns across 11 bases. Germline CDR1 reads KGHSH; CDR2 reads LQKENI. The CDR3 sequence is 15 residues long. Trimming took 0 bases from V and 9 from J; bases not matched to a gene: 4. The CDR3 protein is CASSPPTSGKGEQFF. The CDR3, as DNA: TGTGCCAGCTCACCACCGACTAGCGGGAAAGGTGAGCAGTTCTTC.

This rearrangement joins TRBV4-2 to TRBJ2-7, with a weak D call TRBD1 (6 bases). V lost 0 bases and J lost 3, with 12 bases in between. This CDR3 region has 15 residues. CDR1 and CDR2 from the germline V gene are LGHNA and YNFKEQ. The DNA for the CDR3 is TGTGCCAGCAGCCAAGATGGGAAACAGGGCTACGAGCAGTACTTC. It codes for CASSQDGKQGYEQYF.

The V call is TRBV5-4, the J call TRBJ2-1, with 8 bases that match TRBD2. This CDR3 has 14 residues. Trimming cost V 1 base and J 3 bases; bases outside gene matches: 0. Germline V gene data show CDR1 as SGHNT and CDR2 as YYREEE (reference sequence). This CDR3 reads CASSLLAGYNEQFF. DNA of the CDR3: TGTGCCAGCAGCTTGCTAGCGGGCTACAATGAGCAGTTCTTC.

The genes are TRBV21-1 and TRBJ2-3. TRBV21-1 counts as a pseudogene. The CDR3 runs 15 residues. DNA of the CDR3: TGTGCCAGCAGCAAGGAGGGGGACATCACAGATACGCAGTATTTT. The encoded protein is CASSKEGDITDTQYF.

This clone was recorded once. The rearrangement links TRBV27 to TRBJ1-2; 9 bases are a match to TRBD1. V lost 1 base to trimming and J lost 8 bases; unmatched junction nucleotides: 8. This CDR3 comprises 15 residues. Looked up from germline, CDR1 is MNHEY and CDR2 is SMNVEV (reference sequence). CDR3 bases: TGTGCCAGCAGTTTATACCAACAGGGGGCTGGAGGCTACACCTTC. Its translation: CASSLYQQGAGGYTF.

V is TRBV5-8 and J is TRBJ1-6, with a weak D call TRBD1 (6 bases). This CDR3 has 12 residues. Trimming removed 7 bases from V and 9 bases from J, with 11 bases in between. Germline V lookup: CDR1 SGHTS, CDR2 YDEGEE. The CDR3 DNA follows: TGTGCCAGCGACAGGCTAAGTTCACCCCTCCACTTT. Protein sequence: CASDRLSSPLHF.

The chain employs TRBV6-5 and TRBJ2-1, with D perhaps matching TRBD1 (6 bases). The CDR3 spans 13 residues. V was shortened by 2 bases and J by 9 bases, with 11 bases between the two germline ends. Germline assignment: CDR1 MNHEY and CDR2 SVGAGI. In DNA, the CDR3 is TGTGCCAGCAGTTACCGGGACAACCGTGAGCAGTTCTTC. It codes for CASSYRDNREQFF.

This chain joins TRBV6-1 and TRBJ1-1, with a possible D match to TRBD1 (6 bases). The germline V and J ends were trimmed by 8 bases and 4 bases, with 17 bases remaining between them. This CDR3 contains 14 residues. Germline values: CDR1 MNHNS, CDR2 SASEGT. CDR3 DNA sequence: TGTGCCAGCTCCAACCCCGGGGGGCGCACTGAAGCTTTCTTT. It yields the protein CASSNPGGRTEAFF.

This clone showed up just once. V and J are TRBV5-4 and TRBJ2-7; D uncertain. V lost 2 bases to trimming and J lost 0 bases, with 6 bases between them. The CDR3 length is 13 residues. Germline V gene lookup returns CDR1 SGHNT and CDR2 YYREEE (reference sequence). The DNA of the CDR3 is TGTGCCAGCAGCTTTGTTGGCTCCTACGAGCAGTACTTC. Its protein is CASSFVGSYEQYF.

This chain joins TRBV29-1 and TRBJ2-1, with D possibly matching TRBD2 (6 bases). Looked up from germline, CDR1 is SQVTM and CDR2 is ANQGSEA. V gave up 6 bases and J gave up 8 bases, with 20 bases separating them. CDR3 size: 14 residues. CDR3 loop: CSVAGTPVRDEQFF. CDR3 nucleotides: TGCAGCGTGGCCGGGACTCCCGTACGTGATGAGCAGTTCTTC.

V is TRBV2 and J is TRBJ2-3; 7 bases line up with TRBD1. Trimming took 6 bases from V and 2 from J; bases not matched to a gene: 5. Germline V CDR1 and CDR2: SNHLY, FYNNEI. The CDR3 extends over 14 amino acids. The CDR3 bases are TGTGCCAGCAGCGGGACAGTGACCACAGATACGCAGTATTTT. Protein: CASSGTVTTDTQYF.

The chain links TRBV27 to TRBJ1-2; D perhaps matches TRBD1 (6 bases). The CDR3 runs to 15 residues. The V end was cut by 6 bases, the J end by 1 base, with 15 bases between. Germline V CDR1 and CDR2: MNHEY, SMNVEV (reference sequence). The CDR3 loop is CASRPGGRLNYGYTF. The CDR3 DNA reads TGTGCCAGCAGGCCGGGGGGCAGACTTAACTATGGCTACACCTTC.

This CDR3 is CASGRDFSGANVLTF. CDR3 in DNA: TGTGCCAGCGGACGGGACTTCTCTGGGGCCAACGTCCTGACTTTC. The chain uses TRBV6-5 and TRBJ2-6; perhaps TRBD2 as D (6 bases). Trimming pared 8 bases from V and 0 bases from J, leaving 11 bases between. Germline-derived CDR1 and CDR2 are MNHEY and SVGAGI. The CDR3 length is 15 residues.

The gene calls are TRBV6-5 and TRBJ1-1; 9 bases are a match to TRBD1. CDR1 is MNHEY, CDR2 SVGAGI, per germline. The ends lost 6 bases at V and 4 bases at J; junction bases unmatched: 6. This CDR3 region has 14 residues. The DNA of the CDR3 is TGTGCCAGCAGAACGGGACAGGGAACCACTGAAGCTTTCTTT. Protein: CASRTGQGTTEAFF.

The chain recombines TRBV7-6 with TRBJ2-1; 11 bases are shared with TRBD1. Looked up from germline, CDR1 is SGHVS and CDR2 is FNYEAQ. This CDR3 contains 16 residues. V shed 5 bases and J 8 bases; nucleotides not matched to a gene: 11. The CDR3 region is CASSRRVGQGAYEQFF. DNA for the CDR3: TGTGCCAGCAGCCGCCGAGTTGGACAGGGGGCTTATGAGCAGTTCTTC.

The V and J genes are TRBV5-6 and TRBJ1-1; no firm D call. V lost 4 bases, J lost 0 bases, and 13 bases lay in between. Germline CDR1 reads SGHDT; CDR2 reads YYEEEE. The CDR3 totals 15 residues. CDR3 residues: CASSLGPFMNTEAFF. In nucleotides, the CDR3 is TGTGCCAGCAGCCTCGGTCCGTTCATGAACACTGAAGCTTTCTTT.

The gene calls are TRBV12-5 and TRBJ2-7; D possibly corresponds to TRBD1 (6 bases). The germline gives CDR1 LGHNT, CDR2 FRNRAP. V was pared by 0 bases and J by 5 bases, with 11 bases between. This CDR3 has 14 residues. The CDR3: CASGLVGQSDEQYF. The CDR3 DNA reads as TGTGCTAGTGGTTTGGTAGGACAGAGCGACGAGCAGTACTTC.

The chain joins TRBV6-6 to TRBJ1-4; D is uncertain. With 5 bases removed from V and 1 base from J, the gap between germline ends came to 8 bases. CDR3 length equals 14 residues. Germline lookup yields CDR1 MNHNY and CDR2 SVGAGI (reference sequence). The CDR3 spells CASSARGTNEKLFF. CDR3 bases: TGTGCCAGCAGTGCCCGAGGAACTAATGAAAAACTGTTTTTT.

CDR3 region: CASSLGRRIGTGTNEQYF. CDR3 DNA: TGTGCCAGCAGCTTAGGCCGTCGCATCGGGACAGGGACCAACGAGCAGTACTTC. This chain connects TRBV13 to TRBJ2-7; 9 nucleotides agree with TRBD1. The germline CDR1 and CDR2 sequences are PRHDT and FYEKMQ (reference sequence). CDR3 length equals 18 residues. With 0 bases clipped from V and 5 bases from J, the junction kept 14 bases outside the gene matches.

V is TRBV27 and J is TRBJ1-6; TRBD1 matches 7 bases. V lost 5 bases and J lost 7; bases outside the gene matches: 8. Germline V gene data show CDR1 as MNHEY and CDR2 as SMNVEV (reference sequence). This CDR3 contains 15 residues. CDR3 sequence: CASSTTGNSNSPLHF. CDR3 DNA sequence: TGTGCCAGCAGTACGACAGGGAATTCGAATTCACCCCTCCACTTT.

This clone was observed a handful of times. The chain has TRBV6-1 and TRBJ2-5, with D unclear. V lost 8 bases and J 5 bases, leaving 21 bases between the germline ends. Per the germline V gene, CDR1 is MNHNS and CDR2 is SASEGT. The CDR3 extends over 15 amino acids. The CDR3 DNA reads TGTGCCAGCGGCGTGGGCTCCGGATTCAGGGAGACCCAGTACTTC. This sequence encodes CASGVGSGFRETQYF.